The entry below describes one T cell receptor beta chain. Original methodology: Sample TCR totals centred on a median of approximately 100,000, ranging roughly 23,224 to 690,600. From the RACE reads, TCRdb called clonotypes with MiXCR, one entry per CDR3 protein. The V and J calls come from TCRdb's annotation, not from the publication. The repertoire holds roughly 200,000 distinct CDR3 sequences, with approximately 20% as singletons. Germline-derived CDR1 and CDR2 are DFQATT and SNEGSKA (reference sequence). This CDR3 spans 13 amino acids. V was pared by 2 bases and J by 13 bases, with 9 bases of the junction left unmatched. The entry originates in a study of human T cells and chemical hapten exposure. About the study: Skin on the upper inner arm, around 2 cm by around 2 cm in size, was sensitized with 2% DPC.

Stated time point: patch test 1, 2 weeks after DPC sensitization. The treatment denotes: therapeutic diphenylcyclopropenone sensitization with weekly scalp DPC. Someone pulled total RNA out of unfractionated whole blood. This TCR was recovered from a woman aged 45-59 years with alopecia areata. Some clones in this sample may be carry-over from other donors' samples. The V call is TRBV20-1, the J call TRBJ2-2, with 8 bases lining up with TRBD2. Material: whole blood, obtained in connection with sensitization to the hapten diphenylcyclopropenone (DPC). The CDR3 DNA reads TGCAGTGCTAGAACTAGCGGTTCGCTTGGGCTGTTTTTT. Translated, it gives CSARTSGSLGLFF.